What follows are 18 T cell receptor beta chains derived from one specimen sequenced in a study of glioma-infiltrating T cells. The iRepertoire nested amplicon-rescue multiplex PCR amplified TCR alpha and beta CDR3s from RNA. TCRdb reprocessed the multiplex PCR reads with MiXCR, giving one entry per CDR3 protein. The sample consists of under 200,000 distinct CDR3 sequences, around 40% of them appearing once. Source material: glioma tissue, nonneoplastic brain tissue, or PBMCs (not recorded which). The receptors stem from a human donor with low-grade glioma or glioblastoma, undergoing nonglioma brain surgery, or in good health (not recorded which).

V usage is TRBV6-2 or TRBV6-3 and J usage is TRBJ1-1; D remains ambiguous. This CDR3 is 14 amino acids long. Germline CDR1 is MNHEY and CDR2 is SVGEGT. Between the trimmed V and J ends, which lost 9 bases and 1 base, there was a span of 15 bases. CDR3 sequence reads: CASGEHGTNTEAFF. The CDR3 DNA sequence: TGTGCCAGTGGAGAGCACGGAACGAACACTGAAGCTTTCTTT.

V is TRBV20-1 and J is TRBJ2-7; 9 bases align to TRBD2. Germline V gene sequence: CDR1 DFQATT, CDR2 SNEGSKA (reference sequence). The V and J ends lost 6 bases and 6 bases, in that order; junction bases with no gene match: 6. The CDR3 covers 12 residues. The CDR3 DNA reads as TGCAGTGCCCTTAGCGGGAGTAGCGAGCAGTACTTC. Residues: CSALSGSSEQYF.

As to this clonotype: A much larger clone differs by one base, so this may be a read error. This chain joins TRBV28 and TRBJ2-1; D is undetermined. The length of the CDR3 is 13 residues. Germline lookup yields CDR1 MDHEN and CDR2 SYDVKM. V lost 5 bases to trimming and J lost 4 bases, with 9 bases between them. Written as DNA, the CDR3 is TGTGCCAGCAGTAAATGGGATTACAATGAGCAGTTCTTC. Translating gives CASSKWDYNEQFF.

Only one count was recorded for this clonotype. The CDR3 bases are TGTGCCAGCAATTTTGATGGGGACAGCCAATACAATGAGCAGTTCTTC. This sequence encodes CASNFDGDSQYNEQFF. The rearrangement joins TRBV6-9 to TRBJ2-1, with TRBD1 matching 7 bases. J gave up 4 bases and V 7 bases, and 13 bases lay outside the gene matches. The CDR3 has 16 residues. Germline values: CDR1 MNHGY, CDR2 SVAAGI.

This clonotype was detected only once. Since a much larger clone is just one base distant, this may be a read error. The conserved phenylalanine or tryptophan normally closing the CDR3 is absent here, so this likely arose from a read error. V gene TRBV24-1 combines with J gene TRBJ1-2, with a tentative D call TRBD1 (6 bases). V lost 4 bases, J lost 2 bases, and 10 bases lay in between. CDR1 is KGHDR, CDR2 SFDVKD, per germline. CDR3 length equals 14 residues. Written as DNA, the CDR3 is TGTGCCACCAGTGAACCAGGACAGAACTATGGCTACACCTTA. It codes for CATSEPGQNYGYTL.

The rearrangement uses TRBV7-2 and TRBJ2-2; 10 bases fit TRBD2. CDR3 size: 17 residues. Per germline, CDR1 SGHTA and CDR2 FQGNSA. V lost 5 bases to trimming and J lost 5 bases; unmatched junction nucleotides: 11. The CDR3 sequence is CASSTRWGSGRTGELFF. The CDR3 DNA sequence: TGTGCCAGCAGCACACGCTGGGGTAGCGGGAGGACCGGGGAGCTGTTTTTT. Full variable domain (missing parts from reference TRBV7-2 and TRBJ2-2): GAGVSQSPSNKVTEKGKDVELRCDPISGHTALYWYRQSLGQGLEFLIYFQGNSAPDKSGLPSDRFSAERTGGSVSTLTIQRTQQEDSAVYLCASSTRWGSGRTGELFFGEGSRLTVL.

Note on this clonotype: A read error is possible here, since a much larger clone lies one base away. The CDR3 region is CSAERSGRTNEQFF. Written as DNA, the CDR3 is TGCAGTGCGGAACGTTCCGGGAGGACGAATGAGCAGTTCTTC. The chain links TRBV20-1 to TRBJ2-1; TRBD2 matches 7 bases. The CDR3 covers 14 residues. CDR1 DFQATT and CDR2 SNEGSKA come from the germline V gene (reference sequence). Unmatched junction bases numbered 12, after V lost 6 bases and J lost 7 bases.

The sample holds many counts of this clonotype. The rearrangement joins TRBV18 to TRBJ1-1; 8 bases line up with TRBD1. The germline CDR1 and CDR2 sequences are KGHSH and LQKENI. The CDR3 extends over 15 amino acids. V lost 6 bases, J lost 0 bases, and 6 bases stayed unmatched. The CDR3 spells CASSQGQALNTEAFF. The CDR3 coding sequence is TGTGCCAGCTCCCAGGGACAGGCTTTGAACACTGAAGCTTTCTTT.

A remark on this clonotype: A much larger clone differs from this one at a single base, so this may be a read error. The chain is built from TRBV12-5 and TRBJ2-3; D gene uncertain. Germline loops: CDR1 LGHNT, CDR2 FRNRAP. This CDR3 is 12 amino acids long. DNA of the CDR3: TGTGATAGTGGTTTCGCCACAGATACGCAGTATTTT. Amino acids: CDSGFATDTQYF.

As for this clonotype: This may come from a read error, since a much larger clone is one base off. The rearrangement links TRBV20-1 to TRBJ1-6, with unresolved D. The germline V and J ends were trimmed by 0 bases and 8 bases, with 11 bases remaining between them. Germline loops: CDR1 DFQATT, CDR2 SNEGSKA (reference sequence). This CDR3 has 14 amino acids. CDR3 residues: CSARDARTDSPLHF. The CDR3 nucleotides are TGCAGTGCTAGAGATGCCCGGACCGATTCACCCCTCCACTTT.

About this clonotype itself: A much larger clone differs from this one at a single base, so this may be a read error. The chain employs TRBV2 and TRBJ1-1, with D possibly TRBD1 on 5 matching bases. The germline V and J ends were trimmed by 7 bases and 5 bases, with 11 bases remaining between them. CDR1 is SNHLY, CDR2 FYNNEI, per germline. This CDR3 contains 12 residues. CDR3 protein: CASTRQKTEAFF. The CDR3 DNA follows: TGTGCCAGCACCCGACAGAAAACTGAAGCTTTCTTT.

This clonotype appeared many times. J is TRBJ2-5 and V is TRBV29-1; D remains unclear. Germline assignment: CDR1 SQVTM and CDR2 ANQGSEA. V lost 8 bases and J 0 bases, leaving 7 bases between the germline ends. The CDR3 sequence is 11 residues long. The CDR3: CSLENQETQYF. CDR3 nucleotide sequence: TGCAGCCTAGAAAACCAAGAGACCCAGTACTTC.

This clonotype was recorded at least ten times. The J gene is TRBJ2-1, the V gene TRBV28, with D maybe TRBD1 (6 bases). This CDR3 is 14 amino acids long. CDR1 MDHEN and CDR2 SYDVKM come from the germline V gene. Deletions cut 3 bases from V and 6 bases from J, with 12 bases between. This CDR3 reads CASSLGQGRNEQFF. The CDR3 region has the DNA TGTGCCAGCAGTTTGGGACAAGGCCGCAATGAGCAGTTCTTC.

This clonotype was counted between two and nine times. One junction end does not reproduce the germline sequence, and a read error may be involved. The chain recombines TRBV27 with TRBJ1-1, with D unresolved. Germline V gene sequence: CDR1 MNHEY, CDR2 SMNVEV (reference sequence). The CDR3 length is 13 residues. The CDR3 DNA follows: TGCGCCAGCAGTTTATCGTTGAACACTGAAGCTTTATTT. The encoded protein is CASSLSLNTEALF.

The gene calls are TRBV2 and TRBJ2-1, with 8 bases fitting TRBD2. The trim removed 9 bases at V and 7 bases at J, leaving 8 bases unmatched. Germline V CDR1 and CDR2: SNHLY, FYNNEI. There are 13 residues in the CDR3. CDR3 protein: CARGTRGGNEQFF. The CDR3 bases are TGTGCCAGAGGGACTAGAGGAGGAAATGAGCAGTTCTTC. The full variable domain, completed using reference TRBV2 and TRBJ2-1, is EPEVTQTPSHQVTQMGQEVILRCVPISNHLYFYWYRQILGQKVEFLVSFYNNEISEKSEIFDDQFSVERPDGSNFTLKIRSTKLEDSAMYFCARGTRGGNEQFFGPGTRLTVL.

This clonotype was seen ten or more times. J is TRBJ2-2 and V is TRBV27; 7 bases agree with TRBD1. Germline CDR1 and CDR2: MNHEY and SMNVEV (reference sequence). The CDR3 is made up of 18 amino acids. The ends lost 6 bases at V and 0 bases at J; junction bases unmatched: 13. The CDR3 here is CASRPIGTVTANTGELFF. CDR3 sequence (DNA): TGTGCCAGCAGGCCCATAGGGACAGTTACCGCGAACACCGGGGAGCTGTTTTTT.

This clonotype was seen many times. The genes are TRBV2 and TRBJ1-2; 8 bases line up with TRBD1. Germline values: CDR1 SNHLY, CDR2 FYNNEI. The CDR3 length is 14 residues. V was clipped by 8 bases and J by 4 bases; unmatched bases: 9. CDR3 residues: CASLAGTGVYGYTF. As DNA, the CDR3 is TGTGCCAGCCTTGCCGGGACAGGAGTCTATGGCTACACCTTC.

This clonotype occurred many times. CDR3 residues: CASNRGGSSYEQYF. DNA of the CDR3: TGTGCCAGCAACCGAGGGGGTAGCTCCTACGAGCAGTACTTC. The V gene is TRBV6-1, the J gene TRBJ2-7, with TRBD1 as a possible D gene (6 bases). Germline values: CDR1 MNHNS, CDR2 SASEGT. This CDR3 contains 14 residues. V was cut by 7 bases and J by 0 bases, with 13 bases left in between.